The present TCR beta chain was sequenced within a study of naive and memory T cell subsets. This clonotype has a handful of counts. After the first PCR, alpha and beta chain libraries were processed separately. Germline V gives CDR1 MDHEN, CDR2 SYDVKM. This CDR3 has 13 amino acids. Trimming took off 2 bases at V and 4 bases at J, with 8 bases between the two ends. The beta constant-region primer was an equimolar mix of two oligonucleotides covering TRBC1 and TRBC2. Four rounds of PCR amplified the ligated cDNA using nested alpha and beta constant-region primers plus SP2. In TCRdb, the UMI-ligation and nested PCR reads were re-called with MiXCR into one record per CDR3 protein. The data show tens of thousands of distinct CDR3 sequences, with around 9% seen just once and 22% held by the top ten.

This TCR derives from a human donor in good health. The chain couples TRBV28 to TRBJ1-1, with a tentative D call TRBD1 (5 bases). Sequenced sample: central memory CD8+ T cells from blood. The CDR3 DNA is TGTGCCAGCAGTTTAGACAGAGGCACTGAAGCTTTCTTT. The encoded protein is CASSLDRGTEAFF.